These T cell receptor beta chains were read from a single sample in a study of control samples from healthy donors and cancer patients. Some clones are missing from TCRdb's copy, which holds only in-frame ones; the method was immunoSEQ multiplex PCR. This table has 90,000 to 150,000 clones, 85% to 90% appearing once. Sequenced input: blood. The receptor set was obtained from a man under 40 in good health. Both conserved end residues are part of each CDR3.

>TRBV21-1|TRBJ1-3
CASSKARGTGNTIYF
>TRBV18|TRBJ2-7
CASSPVHDSYEQYF
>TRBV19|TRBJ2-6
CASSRPPNVLTF
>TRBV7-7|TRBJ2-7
CASSLAQGVGYEQYF
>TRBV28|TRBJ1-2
CASSPGGDRAYGYTF
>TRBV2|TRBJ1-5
CASGDRDIAWGPQHF
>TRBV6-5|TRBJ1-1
CASSYDRQGGGAFF
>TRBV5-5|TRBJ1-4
CASSLSRGGGEKLFF
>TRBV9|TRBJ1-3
CASSPSGQRGNTIYF
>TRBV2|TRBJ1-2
CASSGDRDGYTF
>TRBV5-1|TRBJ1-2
CASSLGAGTGYTF
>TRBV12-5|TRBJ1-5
CASGLELVDYYSNQPQHF
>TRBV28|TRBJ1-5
CASTHEGVYSNQPQHF
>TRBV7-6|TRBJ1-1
CASSLGLGGNTEAFF
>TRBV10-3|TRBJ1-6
CAIGRGGGGPLHF
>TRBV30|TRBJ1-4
CAWSDPKEKLFF
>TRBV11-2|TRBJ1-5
CASSPDREQPQHF
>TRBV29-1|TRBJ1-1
CSVARLGSEAFF
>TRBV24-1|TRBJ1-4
CATSDPPGQGAREKLFF
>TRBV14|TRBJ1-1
CASSPRQLPTEAFF
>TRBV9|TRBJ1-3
CASSVRGGQGAGNTIYF
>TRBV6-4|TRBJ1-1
CASSDSSLNTEAFF
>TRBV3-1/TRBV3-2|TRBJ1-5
CASSHGNQPQHF
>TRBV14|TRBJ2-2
CASSQARGAGTGELFF
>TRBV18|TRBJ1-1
CASSPPSENTEAFF
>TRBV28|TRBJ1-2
CASSLQVDYGYTF
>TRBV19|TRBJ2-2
CASSIGSTGELFF
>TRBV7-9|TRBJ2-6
CASSNRGDRNFSGANVLTF
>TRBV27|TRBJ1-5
CASSSSPGTGFGNQPQHF
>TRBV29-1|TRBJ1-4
CSVGDRGPTLNEKLFF
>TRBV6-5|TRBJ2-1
CASRLGLAGGTFF
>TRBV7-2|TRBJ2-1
CASSLAERGGWNEQFF
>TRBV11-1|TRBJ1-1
CASSLVGDTEAFF
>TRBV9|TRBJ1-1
CASSVATEAFF
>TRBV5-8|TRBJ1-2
CASRPTGRANYGYTF
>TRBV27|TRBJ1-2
CASSLSLPGASGYTF
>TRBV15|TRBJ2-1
CATSRDQVPSNNEQFF
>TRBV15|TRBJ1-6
CATSRDQGEFSPLHF
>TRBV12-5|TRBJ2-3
CASGLAIQGADTQYF
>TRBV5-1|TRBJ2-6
CASSLGSYSGANVLTF
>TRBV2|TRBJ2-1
CASSTGTSGAYNEQFF
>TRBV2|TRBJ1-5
CASSVDRAGNQPQHF
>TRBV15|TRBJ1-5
CATSRDQGRLNQPQHF
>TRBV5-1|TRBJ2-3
CASTWGTSGGTDTQYF
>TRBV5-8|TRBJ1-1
CASNLALGMGEAFF
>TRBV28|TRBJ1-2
CASSLGAGKGYTF
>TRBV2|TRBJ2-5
CASTSSGLGQETQYF
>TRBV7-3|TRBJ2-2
CASSFGTPNTGELFF
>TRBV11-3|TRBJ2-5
CASSPLKEPKETQYF
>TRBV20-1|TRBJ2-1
CSASVTSGGPGEQFF
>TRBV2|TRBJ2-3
CAGAQGLDTQYF